These T cell receptor beta chains were read from a single sample in a study of post-analysis software for immune sequencing data. TCRdb analysed the PCR reads with MiXCR anew, one entry per CDR3 protein. The sample yields hundreds of thousands of distinct CDR3 sequences, roughly 30% seen once. The source material was blood. These receptors were obtained from a girl under 18 with multiple sclerosis. Both conserved end residues are part of each CDR3. D genes are given only for firm matches. Not all rows give a size; the values are once, few, many and, for expanded clones, a class.

D	V	J	size	CDR3	DNA
.	TRBV5-1	TRBJ2-4	few	CASSSPMGAGKNIQYF	TGCGCCAGCAGCAGCCCGATGGGGGCCGGCAAAAACATTCAGTACTTC
.	TRBV6-6	TRBJ2-7	few	CASAPGPSYEQYF	TGTGCCAGCGCCCCCGGGCCTTCCTACGAGCAGTACTTC
.	TRBV7-2	TRBJ2-3	.	CASTAGLEADTQYF	TGTGCCAGCACCGCGGGCCTTGAGGCAGATACGCAGTATTTT
.	TRBV27	TRBJ2-5	many	CASSFYGGTETQYF	TGTGCCAGCAGTTTTTACGGGGGTACGGAGACCCAGTACTTC
.	TRBV6-6	TRBJ1-4	few	CASSYVEEEKLFF	TGTGCCAGCAGTTACGTGGAGGAAGAAAAACTGTTTTTT
.	TRBV6-2/TRBV6-3	TRBJ2-1	few	CASSTRRLDSYNEQFF	TGTGCCAGCAGTACCCGACGGCTTGACTCCTACAATGAGCAGTTCTTC
.	TRBV25-1	TRBJ2-7	.	CASSETGFYEQYF	TGTGCCAGCAGTGAGACAGGTTTCTACGAGCAGTACTTC
.	TRBV7-9	TRBJ2-7	few	CASTPAGPHEQYF	TGTGCCAGCACCCCGGCGGGCCCACACGAGCAGTACTTC
.	TRBV7-2	TRBJ2-3	few	CASSRFSHATTADPHTDTQYF	TGTGCCAGCAGCCGATTTTCCCACGCAACTACAGCCGATCCCCACACAGATACGCAGTATTTT
TRBD2	TRBV6-6	TRBJ2-4	few	CASSPSGGAAKNIQYF	TGTGCCAGCAGTCCAAGCGGGGGGGCGGCCAAAAACATTCAGTACTTC
.	TRBV25-1	TRBJ2-1	.	CASTAAYNEQFF	TGTGCCAGCACTGCAGCCTACAATGAGCAGTTCTTC
TRBD1	TRBV3-1	TRBJ1-1	.	CASSQEQGVMNTEAFF	TGTGCCAGCAGCCAAGAACAGGGGGTAATGAACACTGAAGCTTTCTTT
.	TRBV28	TRBJ1-2	.	CASSRSSYGYTF	TGTGCCAGCAGTCGGAGCTCCTATGGCTACACCTTC
.	TRBV2	TRBJ2-2	once	CASKGGNTGELFF	TGTGCCAGCAAGGGGGGGAACACCGGGGAGCTGTTTTTT
.	TRBV5-6	TRBJ2-3	.	CTSSLVGGWNPSQLMQYF	TGTACCAGCAGCTTGGTTGGCGGTTGGAACCCTTCCCAGCTTATGCAGTATTTT
TRBD1	TRBV4-3	TRBJ1-4	few	CASSQDPFGDRVVQLFF	TGCGCCAGCAGCCAAGATCCTTTCGGGGACAGGGTGGTACAGCTGTTTTTT
TRBD1	TRBV6-5	TRBJ2-3	.	CASTSRDRLLHTQYF	TGTGCCAGCACCTCCCGGGACAGGCTTTTACATACGCAGTATTTT
.	TRBV18	TRBJ2-3	few	CASSPPRLAMDTQYF	TGTGCCAGCTCACCACCCCGGCTAGCTATGGATACGCAGTATTTT
TRBD1	TRBV5-1	TRBJ1-4	few	CASSLRTGSWELFF	TGCGCCAGCAGCTTGAGGACAGGGTCCTGGGAACTGTTTTTT
.	TRBV7-9	TRBJ2-1	few	CASSATGTPREEQFF	TGTGCCAGCAGCGCCACCGGGACCCCCAGAGAGGAGCAGTTCTTC
TRBD1	TRBV2	TRBJ2-5	.	CASRGQGDQETQYF	TGTGCCAGCAGGGGACAGGGAGACCAAGAGACCCAGTACTTC
.	TRBV6-5	TRBJ1-4	.	CASSYSGVREKLFF	TGTGCCAGCAGTTACTCAGGTGTTCGTGAAAAACTGTTTTTT
TRBD2	TRBV4-1	TRBJ2-5	.	CASSHVPGLAGEETQYF	TGCGCCAGCAGCCATGTTCCGGGACTAGCGGGAGAGGAGACCCAGTACTTC
.	TRBV14	TRBJ2-7	.	CASSRYLGINYEQYF	TGTGCCAGCAGCCGATACCTGGGGATTAATTACGAGCAGTACTTC
.	TRBV28	TRBJ2-7	.	CASSLDLGRNSYEQYF	TGTGCCAGCAGTTTAGATCTGGGGAGAAACTCCTACGAGCAGTACTTC
.	TRBV7-9	TRBJ2-4	few	CATSLGVAKNIQYF	TGTGCCACCTCCCTTGGGGTAGCCAAAAACATTCAGTACTTC
.	TRBV7-9	TRBJ2-7	many	CASSYPGITYF	TGTGCCAGCAGCTATCCGGGGATTACGTACTTC
.	TRBV29-1	TRBJ1-4	.	CSVVVNGREKLFF	TGCAGCGTTGTTGTCAATGGACGAGAAAAACTGTTTTTT
.	TRBV27	TRBJ1-6	.	CASSLPVPHSPLHF	TGTGCCAGCAGTTTGCCGGTCCCACACTCACCCCTCCACTTT
TRBD1	TRBV6-2/TRBV6-3	TRBJ2-3	.	CASTKDRGLLGTDTQYF	TGTGCCAGCACCAAGGACAGGGGGCTGTTGGGCACAGATACGCAGTATTTT
TRBD2	TRBV15	TRBJ2-3	many	CATSRGEGIDTQYF	TGTGCCACCAGCAGAGGGGAGGGAATAGATACGCAGTATTTT
.	TRBV9	TRBJ2-5	.	CASSVIPGLLYF	TGTGCCAGCAGCGTTATCCCGGGACTTCTGTACTTC
.	TRBV10-3	TRBJ2-1	.	CTISESITDTYNEQFF	TGTACCATCAGTGAGTCGATCACGGATACCTACAATGAGCAGTTCTTC
.	TRBV20-1	TRBJ1-2	.	CSAIAIGNYGYTF	TGCAGTGCTATTGCGATAGGGAACTATGGCTACACCTTC
TRBD1	TRBV12-3/TRBV12-4	TRBJ1-5	few	CASRRGTGGGGNQPQHF	TGTGCCAGCAGGAGAGGGACAGGCGGCGGGGGCAATCAGCCCCAGCATTTT
.	TRBV15	TRBJ1-6	few	CATSGGLNSPLHF	TGTGCCACCAGCGGTGGGCTTAATTCACCCCTCCACTTT
TRBD2	TRBV6-2/TRBV6-3	TRBJ2-7	.	CASSYSTSGSSEQYF	TGTGCCAGCAGTTACTCGACTAGCGGGAGCTCCGAGCAGTACTTC
.	TRBV20-1	TRBJ1-2	.	CSARPPGTLGDGYTF	TGCAGTGCTAGGCCTCCAGGGACCCTTGGGGATGGCTACACCTTC
TRBD1	TRBV20-1	TRBJ2-1	.	CSAGDLQGARYEQFF	TGCAGTGCTGGAGATCTCCAGGGGGCGCGCTATGAGCAGTTCTTC
.	TRBV7-9	TRBJ2-5	few	CASSPRAGRSKETQYF	TGTGCCAGCAGCCCCCGTGCGGGCAGATCGAAAGAGACCCAGTACTTC
.	TRBV5-6	TRBJ2-3	.	CASSLGAPGDTQYF	TGTGCCAGCAGCTTGGGGGCTCCAGGAGATACGCAGTATTTT
TRBD1	TRBV28	TRBJ1-2	few	CASTPRGSYGYTF	TGTGCCAGCACCCCCAGGGGGAGTTATGGCTACACCTTC
TRBD2	TRBV6-2/TRBV6-3	TRBJ2-1	.	CASSPLAGVANEQFF	TGTGCCAGCAGTCCCCTAGCGGGGGTTGCCAATGAGCAGTTCTTC
.	TRBV18	TRBJ2-1	few	CASSQRVQSNNEQFF	TGTGCCAGCTCACAGAGGGTACAGTCGAACAATGAGCAGTTCTTC
.	TRBV6-5	TRBJ1-1	few	CASTGHPDTEAFF	TGTGCCAGCACAGGACACCCGGACACTGAAGCTTTCTTT
.	TRBV4-3	TRBJ2-7	many	CASSQLLDGNYEQYF	TGCGCCAGCAGCCAACTATTGGACGGGAACTACGAGCAGTACTTC
.	TRBV6-5	TRBJ2-4	.	CASKKEGASYNEQYF	TGTGCCAGCAAGAAGGAGGGGGCATCCTACAATGAGCAGTACTTC
TRBD2	TRBV10-3	TRBJ2-3	.	CAISESSSGGITDTQYF	TGTGCCATCAGTGAGTCGTCTAGCGGGGGTATCACAGATACGCAGTATTTT
TRBD1	TRBV7-8	TRBJ1-2	.	CASNRGSGQGVGYTF	TGTGCCAGCAACCGGGGATCTGGACAGGGAGTTGGCTACACCTTC
TRBD1	TRBV5-1	TRBJ1-4	many	CASSGGAGGSEKLFF	TGCGCCAGCAGCGGCGGGGCAGGGGGCAGTGAAAAACTGTTTTTT
TRBD2	TRBV11-2	TRBJ2-5	few	CASSLDTLLAGGRETQYF	TGTGCCAGCAGCTTAGACACCCTACTAGCGGGAGGTCGGGAGACCCAGTACTTC
.	TRBV5-1	TRBJ2-3	.	CASSLLLGATDTQYF	TGCGCCAGCAGCTTGCTTCTAGGGGCCACAGATACGCAGTATTTT
TRBD2	TRBV24-1	TRBJ2-1	.	CATEGAGGGFNEQFF	TGTGCCACCGAGGGAGCGGGAGGGGGATTCAATGAGCAGTTCTTC
.	TRBV28	TRBJ2-7	few	CASALGRGEQYF	TGTGCCAGCGCCCTGGGACGTGGCGAGCAGTACTTC